The rows below give T cell receptor beta chains drawn from one sample of a study of vaccination and CD4 T cells after COVID-19. Their antigens remain unidentified. TCRdb used MiXCR to reprocess the PCR reads, holding one entry per CDR3 protein. The sample lists fewer than 20,000 distinct CDR3 sequences, around 50% occurring once. The sequenced sample consisted of CD4+ T cells from blood, cultured in vitro. Source of these receptors: a human donor who had recovered from COVID-19. CDR3s include the opening cysteine and the closing phenylalanine or tryptophan. A D gene is named only where the DNA matches it firmly. The size entry is marked missing in some rows and otherwise reads once, few, many or a size class.

J gene: TRBJ2-5; V gene: TRBV20-1; CDR3 length: 16; D gene: TRBD2; clone size: .; CDR3 DNA: TGCAGTGCTAGAGACGAAGCGGGAGGGATACAAGAGACCCAGTACTTC; CDR3 protein: CSARDEAGGIQETQYF
J gene: TRBJ1-2; V gene: TRBV19; CDR3 length: 13; D gene: TRBD1; clone size: .; CDR3 DNA: TGTGCCAGTACTGACAGGGGGCATAACGGCTACACCTTC; CDR3 protein: CASTDRGHNGYTF
J gene: TRBJ2-7; V gene: TRBV20-1; CDR3 length: 12; D gene: .; clone size: few; CDR3 DNA: TGCAGTGCTAGAGATGACTCCTACGAGCAGTACTTC; CDR3 protein: CSARDDSYEQYF
J gene: TRBJ2-2; V gene: TRBV19; CDR3 length: 18; D gene: TRBD1; clone size: .; CDR3 DNA: TGTGCCAGTAGTACCCGGACAGGGGGCAGTAGTACCACCGGGGAGCTGTTTTTT; CDR3 protein: CASSTRTGGSSTTGELFF
J gene: TRBJ2-2; V gene: TRBV10-3; CDR3 length: 16; D gene: .; clone size: .; CDR3 DNA: TGTGCCATCAGTGGGGACCGGGGGCCGAACACCGGGGAGCTGTTTTTT; CDR3 protein: CAISGDRGPNTGELFF
J gene: TRBJ2-5; V gene: TRBV11-3; CDR3 length: 16; D gene: .; clone size: .; CDR3 DNA: TGTGCCAGCAGCACCAGGGACACCCTGGGGTGGGAGACCCAGTACTTC; CDR3 protein: CASSTRDTLGWETQYF
J gene: TRBJ2-3; V gene: TRBV20-1; CDR3 length: 14; D gene: .; clone size: .; CDR3 DNA: TGCAGTGCCGTGGGGACACTTAAATCGGATACGCAGTATTTT; CDR3 protein: CSAVGTLKSDTQYF
J gene: TRBJ1-6; V gene: TRBV19; CDR3 length: 15; D gene: .; clone size: .; CDR3 DNA: TGTGCCAGTAGGGCATCCGGTACAGGGATTTTACCCCTCCACTTT; CDR3 protein: CASRASGTGILPLHF
J gene: TRBJ1-5; V gene: TRBV10-3; CDR3 length: 15; D gene: .; clone size: .; CDR3 DNA: TGTGCCATCAGTGAGTCGGGCAGTAGCAATCAGCCCCAGCATTTT; CDR3 protein: CAISESGSSNQPQHF
J gene: TRBJ1-2; V gene: TRBV4-3; CDR3 length: 16; D gene: .; clone size: .; CDR3 DNA: TGCGCCAGCAGCCAAGAGGGAACGCGGGACTACTATGGCTACACCTTC; CDR3 protein: CASSQEGTRDYYGYTF
J gene: TRBJ1-5; V gene: TRBV7-2; CDR3 length: 14; D gene: .; clone size: few; CDR3 DNA: TGTGCCAGCAGCTTAGGGGGATCGGATCAAGCCCAGCATTTT; CDR3 protein: CASSLGGSDQAQHF
J gene: TRBJ1-5; V gene: TRBV24-1; CDR3 length: 12; D gene: .; clone size: few; CDR3 DNA: TGTGCCACTACGGATGAAAGGGAGCCCCAGCATTTT; CDR3 protein: CATTDEREPQHF
J gene: TRBJ1-1; V gene: TRBV27; CDR3 length: 13; D gene: TRBD1; clone size: .; CDR3 DNA: TGTGCCAGCAGTAACCAGGGGGCCACTGAAGCTTTCTTT; CDR3 protein: CASSNQGATEAFF
J gene: TRBJ1-2; V gene: TRBV5-6; CDR3 length: 16; D gene: .; clone size: .; CDR3 DNA: TGTGCCAGCAGCTTGGTAGGGCAGCTCCTCCTCTATGGCTACACCTTC; CDR3 protein: CASSLVGQLLLYGYTF
J gene: TRBJ2-5; V gene: TRBV2; CDR3 length: 13; D gene: .; clone size: .; CDR3 DNA: TGTGCCAGCAACAGGGACCTAAGGGAGACCCAGTACTTC; CDR3 protein: CASNRDLRETQYF
J gene: TRBJ1-6; V gene: TRBV19; CDR3 length: 15; D gene: .; clone size: once; CDR3 DNA: TGTGCCAGTAGTGGCGAGGGCTCCTATAATTCACCCCTCCACTTT; CDR3 protein: CASSGEGSYNSPLHF
J gene: TRBJ2-5; V gene: TRBV3-1; CDR3 length: 14; D gene: .; clone size: .; CDR3 DNA: TGTGCCAGCAGCCACCTTGGTTACCAAGAGACCCAGTACTTC; CDR3 protein: CASSHLGYQETQYF
J gene: TRBJ1-6; V gene: TRBV28; CDR3 length: 15; D gene: .; clone size: .; CDR3 DNA: TGTGCCAGCAGGCCTACAGGGATTTTTGATTCACCCCTCCACTTT; CDR3 protein: CASRPTGIFDSPLHF
J gene: TRBJ2-1; V gene: TRBV10-3; CDR3 length: 13; D gene: .; clone size: .; CDR3 DNA: TGTGCCATCCAAGGGGGGCCGGGCAATGAGCAGTTCTTC; CDR3 protein: CAIQGGPGNEQFF
J gene: TRBJ2-1; V gene: TRBV7-9; CDR3 length: 19; D gene: TRBD1; clone size: .; CDR3 DNA: TGTGCCAGCAGCTCCCGGGGTGCGGGACAGGGTCAAATCTACAATGAGCAGTTCTTC; CDR3 protein: CASSSRGAGQGQIYNEQFF
J gene: TRBJ2-3; V gene: TRBV15; CDR3 length: 12; D gene: .; clone size: .; CDR3 DNA: TGTGCCACCAGCAGAGATAGGGATACGCAGTATTTT; CDR3 protein: CATSRDRDTQYF
J gene: TRBJ2-5; V gene: TRBV27; CDR3 length: 16; D gene: TRBD2; clone size: .; CDR3 DNA: TGTGCCAGCAGGCGAGGGACTAGCGGGAACCAAGAGACCCAGTACTTC; CDR3 protein: CASRRGTSGNQETQYF
J gene: TRBJ1-2; V gene: TRBV11-2; CDR3 length: 16; D gene: TRBD1; clone size: few; CDR3 DNA: TGTGCCAGCAGCTTAGTTCGGGACAGGGGGCGCGTAGGCTACACCTTC; CDR3 protein: CASSLVRDRGRVGYTF
J gene: TRBJ1-1; V gene: TRBV24-1; CDR3 length: 9; D gene: .; clone size: .; CDR3 DNA: TGTGCCAGAGACAGAAAAGCTTTCTTT; CDR3 protein: CARDRKAFF
J gene: TRBJ1-6; V gene: TRBV7-3; CDR3 length: 15; D gene: .; clone size: .; CDR3 DNA: TGTGCCAGCAGCAATGGGGGACGGGATAATTCACCCCTCCACTTT; CDR3 protein: CASSNGGRDNSPLHF
J gene: TRBJ1-2; V gene: TRBV7-9; CDR3 length: 15; D gene: .; clone size: few; CDR3 DNA: TGTGCCAGCAGCCGAAATGGGGGAATAAGCTATGGCTACACCTTC; CDR3 protein: CASSRNGGISYGYTF
J gene: TRBJ1-2; V gene: TRBV20-1; CDR3 length: 17; D gene: .; clone size: few; CDR3 DNA: TGCAGTGCTAGAGATAGTCGTGAGGGCCCCTTAGGGTATGGCTACACCTTC; CDR3 protein: CSARDSREGPLGYGYTF
J gene: TRBJ1-6; V gene: TRBV2; CDR3 length: 14; D gene: .; clone size: .; CDR3 DNA: TGTGCCAGCGTATGGACAGCTGTTAATTCACCCCTCCACTTT; CDR3 protein: CASVWTAVNSPLHF
J gene: TRBJ2-3; V gene: TRBV7-2; CDR3 length: 18; D gene: TRBD2; clone size: once; CDR3 DNA: TGTGCCAGCAGCTTAGGGCGGGGGGGCCGGTACTTGGCAGATACGCAGTATTTT; CDR3 protein: CASSLGRGGRYLADTQYF
J gene: TRBJ2-3; V gene: TRBV11-3; CDR3 length: 11; D gene: .; clone size: .; CDR3 DNA: TGTGCCAGCAGCTTAGGAGATGCGCAGTATTTT; CDR3 protein: CASSLGDAQYF
J gene: TRBJ1-6; V gene: TRBV24-1; CDR3 length: 14; D gene: TRBD1; clone size: .; CDR3 DNA: TGTGCCACCATTCAACAGGGGGGTAATTCACCCCTCCACTTT; CDR3 protein: CATIQQGGNSPLHF
J gene: TRBJ1-1; V gene: TRBV4-2; CDR3 length: 15; D gene: .; clone size: .; CDR3 DNA: TGTGCCAGCAGCCAAGATCAGGGCTTCGACACTGAAGCTTTCTTT; CDR3 protein: CASSQDQGFDTEAFF
J gene: TRBJ2-7; V gene: TRBV21-1; CDR3 length: 13; D gene: .; clone size: few; CDR3 DNA: TGTGCCAGCGGGGAGGGGGCTCTCTACGAGCAGTACTTC; CDR3 protein: CASGEGALYEQYF
J gene: TRBJ2-4; V gene: TRBV2; CDR3 length: 13; D gene: TRBD1; clone size: .; CDR3 DNA: TGTGCCAGCAGTGGACAGGGGGGGAACATTCAGTACTTC; CDR3 protein: CASSGQGGNIQYF
J gene: TRBJ2-3; V gene: TRBV25-1; CDR3 length: 17; D gene: TRBD2; clone size: .; CDR3 DNA: TGTGCCAGCAGTGAATATGCCCTAGCGGCCAGCACAGATACGCAGTATTTT; CDR3 protein: CASSEYALAASTDTQYF
J gene: TRBJ2-5; V gene: TRBV11-2; CDR3 length: 16; D gene: TRBD2; clone size: once; CDR3 DNA: TGTGCCAGCAGCACGGGACTAGTGCCAGGCCAAGAGACCCAGTACTTC; CDR3 protein: CASSTGLVPGQETQYF
J gene: TRBJ1-2; V gene: TRBV12-3/TRBV12-4; CDR3 length: 14; D gene: .; clone size: once; CDR3 DNA: TGTGCCAGCAGTTTAATCCCCCCCAGCTATGGCTACACCTTC; CDR3 protein: CASSLIPPSYGYTF
J gene: TRBJ2-2; V gene: TRBV7-8; CDR3 length: 17; D gene: TRBD1; clone size: .; CDR3 DNA: TGTGCCAGCAGCCCCCGGGGCGGGACAGGGGTCACCGGGGAGCTGTTTTTT; CDR3 protein: CASSPRGGTGVTGELFF
J gene: TRBJ2-2; V gene: TRBV4-1; CDR3 length: 17; D gene: .; clone size: .; CDR3 DNA: TGCGCCAGCAGCCAAGTTCACGCGGGGCAGAACACCGGGGAGCTGTTTTTT; CDR3 protein: CASSQVHAGQNTGELFF
J gene: TRBJ2-5; V gene: TRBV7-7; CDR3 length: 13; D gene: .; clone size: .; CDR3 DNA: TGTGCTAGCAGCACGCAGGGGGGAGAGACCCAGTACTTC; CDR3 protein: CASSTQGGETQYF
J gene: TRBJ2-7; V gene: TRBV20-1; CDR3 length: 16; D gene: TRBD2; clone size: few; CDR3 DNA: TGCAGTGCCCCGACTCCCGTTGAGGGAGGGGACTACGAGCAGTACTTC; CDR3 protein: CSAPTPVEGGDYEQYF
J gene: TRBJ1-5; V gene: TRBV30; CDR3 length: 13; D gene: TRBD1; clone size: .; CDR3 DNA: TGTGCCTGGAGCAGGGACAGTTATCAGCCCCAGCATTTT; CDR3 protein: CAWSRDSYQPQHF
J gene: TRBJ2-3; V gene: TRBV4-3; CDR3 length: 17; D gene: TRBD2; clone size: .; CDR3 DNA: TGCGCCAGCAGCCCGGGACTAGCGGGGGGTGGGTCAGATACGCAGTATTTT; CDR3 protein: CASSPGLAGGGSDTQYF
J gene: TRBJ2-1; V gene: TRBV5-1; CDR3 length: 16; D gene: TRBD2; clone size: .; CDR3 DNA: TGCGCCAGCAGCTTGGGGACTAGCGGGAGCTTGAATGAGCAGTTCTTC; CDR3 protein: CASSLGTSGSLNEQFF
J gene: TRBJ2-5; V gene: TRBV5-4; CDR3 length: 17; D gene: TRBD1; clone size: once; CDR3 DNA: TGTGCCAGCAGCCCCCAGACAGGGGGCGCCCCGGGGGAGACCCAGTACTTC; CDR3 protein: CASSPQTGGAPGETQYF
J gene: TRBJ1-3; V gene: TRBV6-1; CDR3 length: 16; D gene: .; clone size: .; CDR3 DNA: TGTGCCAGCAGCCCCGGGGCTCAGTACTCTGGAAACACCATATATTTT; CDR3 protein: CASSPGAQYSGNTIYF